This TCR beta chain was observed in a study of T cells in Graves' hyperthyroidism and ophthalmopathy (dated by TCRdb to the late 2010s). Describing the broader study: Peripheral blood was collected at initial diagnosis, before any treatment. To identify distinguishing TCR V-J signatures, a discovery cohort of about 100 patients was used, comprising under 45 with Graves' ophthalmopathy and 55 to 65 with stable Graves' hyperthyroidism. An independent validation cohort of under 20 hyperthyroidism patients and about 15 patients who later progressed to ophthalmopathy tested prospective prediction of ophthalmopathy. The 95 to 100 discovery patients were randomly split 7:3 into training and test sets. In six Graves' hyperthyroidism patients, the study also compared T-cell repertoires from thyroid tissue with T-cell repertoires from blood. After sampling, hyperthyroidism patients received methimazole starting at 30 mg daily, and ophthalmopathy patients received high-dose intravenous methylprednisolone. The paper describes TCR Vbeta CDR3 sequencing of 120 to 150 peripheral blood samples, made up of under 50 ophthalmopathy patients, more than 70 hyperthyroidism patients and 17 progressor patients. Results the study describes overall, beyond this receptor: Most expanded thyroid clonotypes (frequency above 0.001) were also found in blood, which suggests that blood repertoires may mirror thyroid immune responses. During validation, the model predicted progression to ophthalmopathy a median of about 6.3 months ahead of onset, with approximately 70% sensitivity and about 72% specificity. No statistical method was used to fix the sample size in advance, and group allocation was not hidden from the investigators. A 13 V-J signature model separated ophthalmopathy from stable hyperthyroidism, with about 90% sensitivity and 81% to 82% specificity in cross-validation and 80%/75% in testing.

TCR beta CDR3 regions were amplified from RNA transcripts. The TCR CDR3 was subjected to a first round of RT-PCR using the HTBI primer set and the Qiagen OneStep RT-PCR kit. The libraries were constructed in a second round of multiplex PCR and then size-selected and purified. Sequencing of the libraries was done on an Illumina HiSeq2000 using paired-end 100 bp reads. The authors' analysis ran thus. Raw data were processed with SOAPnuke, discarding reads with adapters, uncalled bases, mean Phred below 15, or no exact constant-primer or identifier match. High-quality paired reads were merged using COPE v1.2.5, and each unique nucleotide sequence was defined as a clonotype. Clonotypes were aligned to IMGT TRBV, TRBD and TRBJ reference segments using MiTCR v1.1. Analysis was restricted to V-J combinations with a frequency above 0.0001, which covered just over 98% of repertoires. A TCS score was defined as the ratio between F50 (clonal expansion) and ExV (chaos), using BLOSUM62-based TCRdist between CDR3 peptides within each V-J. Welch's t-statistics and random forest reduced some 510 V-J features to roughly 13, which were used in a naive Bayes classifier (R e1071). The raw public reads went through TCRdb reprocessing: fastp at Q25, MiXCR clone calling, in-frame beta chains kept. All rows with the same CDR3 protein become a single entry with the most common DNA and genes. Here the V and J calls rest on TCRdb's processing, not on the authors' analysis. Present in this sample are some 300,000 distinct CDR3 sequences, about 19% of which were seen just once. The top ten clonotypes cover 35% to 45% of the sample.

A note on this clonotype: Its antigen is not yet known. The record has no base qualities; no much larger clone is one base away.

In the ophthalmopathy patients, disease was moderately to severely active, with a Clinical Activity Score of 3 or more, a NOSPECS grade of 4 or more, and a duration of less than 3 months. Any patient with an uncontrolled infection, another autoimmune disease, pregnancy or lactation was excluded. Diagnoses were based on clinical symptoms, serum thyroxine and TRAb, thyroid ultrasound and orbital computed tomography. PBMCs were isolated from roughly 10 ml of fresh peripheral blood by Ficoll-Paque density gradient centrifugation. Trizol reagent was used to extract total RNA, and RNA quality was then checked on an Agilent 2100 Bioanalyzer. Trimming accounts for 4 bases at V and 7 bases at J, while the number of junction bases matched to no gene is 10. From cysteine to phenylalanine, the CDR3 is 14 amino acids long. Of all the DNA, just the CDR3 is kept, 42 bases in frame from base 1. The germline V gene provides CDR1 SGHRS and CDR2 YFSETQ.

The sample taken for sequencing was blood. The rearrangement combines TRBV5-1 with TRBJ1-1, and TRBD1 matches 7 of the central bases. The sequence derives from a middle-aged man with Graves' ophthalmopathy. The nucleotide sequence reads TGCGCCAGCAGCCCACAGGGGACTAAGGGTGAAGCTTTCTTT. This encodes CASSPQGTKGEAFF.